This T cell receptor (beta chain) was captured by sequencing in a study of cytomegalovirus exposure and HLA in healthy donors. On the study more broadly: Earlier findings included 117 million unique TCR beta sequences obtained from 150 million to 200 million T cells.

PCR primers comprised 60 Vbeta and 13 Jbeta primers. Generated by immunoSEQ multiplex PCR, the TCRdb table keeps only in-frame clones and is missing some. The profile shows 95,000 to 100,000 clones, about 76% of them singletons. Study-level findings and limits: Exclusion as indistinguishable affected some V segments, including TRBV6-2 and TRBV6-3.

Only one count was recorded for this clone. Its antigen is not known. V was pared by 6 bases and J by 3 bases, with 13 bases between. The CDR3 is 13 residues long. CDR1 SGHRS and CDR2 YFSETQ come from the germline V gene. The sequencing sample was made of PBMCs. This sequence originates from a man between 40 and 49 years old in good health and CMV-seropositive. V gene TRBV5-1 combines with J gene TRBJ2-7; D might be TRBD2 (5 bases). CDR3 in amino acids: CASKQAADYEQYF. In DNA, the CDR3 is TGCGCCAGCAAGCAAGCAGCGGACTACGAGCAGTACTTC.